Presented here are 3 T cell receptor beta chains from one specimen sequenced in a study of T cells in localized non-small cell lung cancer (dated by TCRdb to 2020 to 2021). Libraries were made using the immunoSEQ multiplex PCR assay. TCRdb retrieved this table from immuneACCESS and kept in-frame rearrangements only. Not all clones are present; in checked studies, unresolved V genes account for under half, and no reason is known for the remainder. For this sample there are 25,000 to 30,000 clones; approximately 78% appear just once. Roughly 4.3% of the sample is in the top ten clones. The input for sequencing was peripheral blood, taken before any cancer treatment. All receptors derive from a woman aged 35 to 75 with stage I lung adenocarcinoma.

The chain carries TRBV5-4 and TRBJ2-6, with TRBD1 identical over 9 bases. Germline CDR1 is SGHNT and CDR2 is YYREEE (reference sequence). This CDR3 has 17 residues. Trimming cost V 4 bases and J 0 bases; bases outside gene matches: 5. The CDR3 sequence: CASSTGTGFSGANVLTF. The CDR3 DNA follows: TGTGCCAGCAGCACCGGGACAGGGTTCTCTGGGGCCAACGTCCTGACTTTC.

This sequence joins TRBV28 and TRBJ1-2; the D gene is possibly TRBD1 (5 bases). There are 13 residues in the CDR3. CDR1 is MDHEN, CDR2 SYDVKM, per germline. Trimming shortened V by 2 bases and J by 1 base, and 5 bases separated the two germline ends. The CDR3 here is CASSLDSNYGYTF. CDR3 bases: TGTGCCAGCAGTTTAGACAGTAACTATGGCTACACCTTC.

V usage is TRBV5-1 and J usage is TRBJ2-2; TRBD2 is a possible D gene (6 bases). In germline, CDR1 is SGHRS, CDR2 YFSETQ. The length of the CDR3 is 15 residues. V shed 2 bases and J shed 7 bases, with 15 bases lying between them. CDR3 bases: TGCGCCAGCAGCTTTTCGGGGGTTAGCGGCGGGGAGCTGTTTTTT. Amino acids: CASSFSGVSGGELFF.